This section outlines one T cell receptor (beta chain) sequence together with its context. Its target is not known. This specimen belongs to a study of cytomegalovirus exposure and HLA in healthy donors. Points from the study as a whole: The listing of roughly 160 TCR beta chains classed them as cytomegalovirus-associated. Most TCR sequences were uncommon, yet certain public TCRs appeared in many donors.

Clones were read by immunoSEQ multiplex PCR, and TCRdb kept only the in-frame ones, dropping some. The sample includes tens of thousands of clones, 96% seen only once; the top ten take 4.5%. V shed 6 bases, J shed 6 bases, and the junction held 6 bases outside the gene matches. From germline, CDR1 is GTSNPN and CDR2 SVGIG (reference sequence). The CDR3 is 12 residues long. The chain has TRBV30 and TRBJ2-7, with 9 bases that match TRBD1. Source material: PBMCs. This TCR derives from a woman in her late teens or twenties in good health and CMV-seropositive. As DNA, the CDR3 is TGTGCCTGTCGGGACAGGGTTGCCGAGCAGTACTTC. This gives the protein CACRDRVAEQYF. The entire variable domain, with the rest obtained from reference TRBV30 and TRBJ2-7, is as follows: SQTIHQWPATLVQPVGSPLSLECTVEGTSNPNLYWYRQAAGRGLQLLFYSVGIGQISSEVPQNLSASRPQDRQFILSSKKLLLSDSGFYLCACRDRVAEQYFGPGTRLTVT.